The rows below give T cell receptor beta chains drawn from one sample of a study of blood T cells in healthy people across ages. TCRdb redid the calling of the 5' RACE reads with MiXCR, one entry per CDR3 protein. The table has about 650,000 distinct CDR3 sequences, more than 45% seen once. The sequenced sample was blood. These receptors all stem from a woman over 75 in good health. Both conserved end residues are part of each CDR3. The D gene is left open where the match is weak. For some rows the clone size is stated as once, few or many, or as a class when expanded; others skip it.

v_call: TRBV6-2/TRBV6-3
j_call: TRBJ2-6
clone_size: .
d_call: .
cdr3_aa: CASSYPFRGANVLTF
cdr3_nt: TGTGCCAGCAGTTACCCGTTCCGTGGGGCCAACGTCCTGACTTTC

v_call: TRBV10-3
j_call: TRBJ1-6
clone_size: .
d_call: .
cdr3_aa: CAIGDGDSYNSPLHF
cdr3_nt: TGTGCCATCGGGGATGGAGACTCCTATAATTCACCCCTCCACTTT

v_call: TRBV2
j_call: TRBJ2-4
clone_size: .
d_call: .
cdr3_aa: CASSGALLAKNIQYF
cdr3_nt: TGTGCCAGCAGTGGAGCGCTGCTAGCCAAAAACATTCAGTACTTC

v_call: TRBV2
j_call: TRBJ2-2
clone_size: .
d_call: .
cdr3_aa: CASRGSGTNTGELFF
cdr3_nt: TGTGCCAGCAGGGGATCAGGGACGAACACCGGGGAGCTGTTTTTT

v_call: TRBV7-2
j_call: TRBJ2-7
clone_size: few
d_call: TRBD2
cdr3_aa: CASSTTSGSGYEQYF
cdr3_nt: TGTGCCAGCAGCACGACTAGCGGGAGTGGGTACGAGCAGTACTTC

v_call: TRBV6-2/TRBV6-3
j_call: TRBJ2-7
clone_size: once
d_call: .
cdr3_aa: CVSSGRMTYEQYF
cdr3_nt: TGTGTCAGCAGTGGCCGGATGACCTACGAGCAGTACTTC

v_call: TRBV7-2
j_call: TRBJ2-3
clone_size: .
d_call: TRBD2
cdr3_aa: CASSRLAGSTDTQYF
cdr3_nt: TGTGCCAGCAGCCGACTAGCGGGGTCCACAGATACGCAGTATTTT

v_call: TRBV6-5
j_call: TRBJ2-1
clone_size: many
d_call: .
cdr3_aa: CASSYERTRSVPFF
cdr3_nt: TGTGCCAGCAGTTACGAACGTACTAGATCAGTCCCGTTCTTC

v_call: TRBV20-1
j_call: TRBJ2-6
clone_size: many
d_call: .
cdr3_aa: CSAPHGGTGANVLTF
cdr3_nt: TGCAGTGCTCCCCATGGTGGGACAGGGGCCAACGTCCTGACTTTC

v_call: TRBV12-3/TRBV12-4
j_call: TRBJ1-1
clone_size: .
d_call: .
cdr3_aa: CASSLALGTNEAFF
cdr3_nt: TGTGCCAGCAGTTTAGCGCTTGGCACCAATGAAGCTTTCTTT

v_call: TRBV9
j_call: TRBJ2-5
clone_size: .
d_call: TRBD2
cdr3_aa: CASSGGGGIETQYF
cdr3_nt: TGTGCCAGCAGCGGTGGGGGAGGGATAGAGACCCAGTACTTC

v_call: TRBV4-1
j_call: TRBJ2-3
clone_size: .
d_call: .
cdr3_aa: CASSQVDYSTDTQYF
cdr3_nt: TGCGCCAGCAGCCAAGTGGACTACTCCACAGATACGCAGTATTTT

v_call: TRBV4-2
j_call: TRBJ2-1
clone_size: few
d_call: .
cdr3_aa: CASSQDRAGPYYNEQFF
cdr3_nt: TGTGCCAGCAGCCAAGACAGGGCCGGGCCTTACTACAATGAGCAGTTCTTC

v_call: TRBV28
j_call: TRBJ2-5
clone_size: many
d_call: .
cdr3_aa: CASSLAAQETQYF
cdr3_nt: TGTGCCAGCAGTTTAGCAGCCCAAGAGACCCAGTACTTC

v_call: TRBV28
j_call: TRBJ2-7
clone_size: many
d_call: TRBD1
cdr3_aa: CASSVHGTGPYEQYF
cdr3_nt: TGTGCCAGCAGTGTTCACGGGACAGGACCCTACGAGCAGTACTTC

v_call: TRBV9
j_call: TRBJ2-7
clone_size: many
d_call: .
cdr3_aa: CASSVVPNGLGQYF
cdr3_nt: TGTGCCAGCAGCGTAGTTCCTAACGGGCTGGGGCAGTACTTC

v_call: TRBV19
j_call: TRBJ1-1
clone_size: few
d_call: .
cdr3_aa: CASSFVRRGTEAFF
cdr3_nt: TGTGCCAGTAGCTTCGTCCGGCGGGGCACTGAAGCTTTCTTT

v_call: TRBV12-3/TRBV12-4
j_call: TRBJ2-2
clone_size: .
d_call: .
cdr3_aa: CASSLGVLPGELFF
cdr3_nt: TGTGCCAGCAGTTTGGGGGTCCTCCCCGGGGAGCTGTTTTTT

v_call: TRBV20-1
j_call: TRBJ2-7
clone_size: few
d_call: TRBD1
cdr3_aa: CSARAGQGVYEQYF
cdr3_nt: TGCAGTGCTAGAGCGGGACAGGGAGTCTACGAGCAGTACTTC

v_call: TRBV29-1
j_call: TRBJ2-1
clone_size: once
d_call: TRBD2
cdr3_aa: CSERELGNEQFF
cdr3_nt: TGCAGCGAGCGGGAGCTAGGCAATGAGCAGTTCTTC

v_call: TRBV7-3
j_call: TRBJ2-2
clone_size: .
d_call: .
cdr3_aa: CASSLSAPGELFF
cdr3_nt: TGTGCCAGCAGCTTAAGCGCCCCCGGGGAGCTGTTTTTT

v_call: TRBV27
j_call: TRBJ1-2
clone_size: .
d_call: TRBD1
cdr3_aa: CASSLRDRGSGRSYGYTF
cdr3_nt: TGTGCCAGCAGTTTACGGGACAGGGGAAGTGGACGGTCCTATGGCTACACCTTC

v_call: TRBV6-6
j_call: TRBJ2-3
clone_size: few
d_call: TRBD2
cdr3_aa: CASSYALRGGEGDTQYF
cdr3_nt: TGTGCCAGCAGTTACGCCCTTAGGGGCGGGGAGGGAGATACGCAGTATTTT

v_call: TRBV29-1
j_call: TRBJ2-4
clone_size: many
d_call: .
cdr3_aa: CSVVPNGNIQYF
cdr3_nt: TGCAGCGTTGTACCAAACGGAAACATTCAGTACTTC

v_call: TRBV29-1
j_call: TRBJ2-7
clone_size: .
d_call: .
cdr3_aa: CSAGNRDPFWNEQYF
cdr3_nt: TGCAGCGCGGGGAACCGGGACCCCTTTTGGAACGAGCAGTACTTC

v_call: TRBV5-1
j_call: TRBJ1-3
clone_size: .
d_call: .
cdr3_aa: CASSLRGTYGNTIYF
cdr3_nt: TGCGCCAGCAGCCTAAGAGGAACCTATGGAAACACCATATATTTT

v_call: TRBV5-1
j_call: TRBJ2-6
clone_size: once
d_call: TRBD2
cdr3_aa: CASNGGAFSGANVLTF
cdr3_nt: TGCGCCAGCAACGGGGGGGCCTTCTCTGGGGCCAACGTCCTGACTTTC

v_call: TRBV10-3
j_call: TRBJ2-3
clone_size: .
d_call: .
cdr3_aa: CAMGATSTDTQYF
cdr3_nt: TGTGCCATGGGAGCAACGAGCACAGATACGCAGTATTTT

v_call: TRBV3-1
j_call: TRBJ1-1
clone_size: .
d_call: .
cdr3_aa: CASGDTEAFF
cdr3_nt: TGTGCCAGCGGGGACACTGAAGCTTTCTTT